This TCR beta chain comes out of a study of human T cells and chemical hapten exposure. For the study at large: Sensitization employed 2% DPC on approximately 2 cm by approximately 2 cm of upper inner arm skin. Study-level findings and limits: No change in TCRs above 1 in 1000 frequency was produced by DPC sensitization.

As for time point: patch test 3, about 24 weeks after DPC sensitization. Stated treatment: therapeutic diphenylcyclopropenone sensitization with weekly scalp DPC. Unique molecular identifiers were attached to individual cDNA molecules within the library. Under the authors' procedure: A per-sample median of roughly 96,000 TCRs was observed, with a range of about 23,224 to 690,600. TCRdb processed the RACE reads anew with MiXCR; each CDR3 protein has one entry. The V and J calls come from TCRdb's annotation, not from the publication. This sample has approximately 32,000 distinct CDR3 sequences; about 5% occur once, and the top ten carry 5.6%. This clonotype was seen ten or more times. Its antigen is still unknown. This CDR3 contains 16 residues. The germline V gene encodes CDR1 LGHNA and CDR2 YNFKEQ. V trimming: 0 bases; J trimming: 4 bases; junction bases outside the gene matches: 4.

The chain recombines TRBV4-2 with TRBJ2-2, with 8 positions matching TRBD2. The input for sequencing was whole blood, taken in connection with sensitization to the hapten diphenylcyclopropenone (DPC). This receptor was identified in a man aged 25 to 45 with alopecia areata. Some clones in this sample may be carry-over from other donors' samples. The DNA for the CDR3 is TGTGCCAGCAGCCAAGACGGAGCGGGGGCCACCGGGGAGCTGTTTTTT. It codes for CASSQDGAGATGELFF.